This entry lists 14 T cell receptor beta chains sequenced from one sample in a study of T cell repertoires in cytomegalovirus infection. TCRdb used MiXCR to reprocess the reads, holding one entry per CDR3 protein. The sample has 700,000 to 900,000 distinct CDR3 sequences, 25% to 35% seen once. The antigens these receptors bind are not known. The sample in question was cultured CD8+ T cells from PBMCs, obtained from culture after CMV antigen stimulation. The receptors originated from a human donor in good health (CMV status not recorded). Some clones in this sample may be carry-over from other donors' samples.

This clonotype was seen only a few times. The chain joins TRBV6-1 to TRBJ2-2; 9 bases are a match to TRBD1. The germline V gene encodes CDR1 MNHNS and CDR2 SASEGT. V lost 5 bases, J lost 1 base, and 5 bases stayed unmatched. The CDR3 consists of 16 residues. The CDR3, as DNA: TGTGCCAGCAGTTCTGGGACAGGGAGGAACACCGGGGAGCTGTTTTTT. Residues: CASSSGTGRNTGELFF.

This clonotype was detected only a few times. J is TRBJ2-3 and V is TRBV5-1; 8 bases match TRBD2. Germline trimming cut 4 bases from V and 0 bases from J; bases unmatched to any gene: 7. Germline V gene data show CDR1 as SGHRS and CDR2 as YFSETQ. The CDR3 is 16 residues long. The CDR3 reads CASSGIAGPSTDTQYF. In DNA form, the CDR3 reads TGCGCCAGCAGCGGGATAGCGGGGCCCAGCACAGATACGCAGTATTTT.

CDR3 DNA sequence: TGTGCCAGCAGTTTAGGAGTTTCTCAGCCCCAGCATTTT. Encoded protein: CASSLGVSQPQHF. The V and J genes are TRBV12-3 or TRBV12-4 and TRBJ1-5; no clear D gene. Deletions cut 1 base from V and 6 bases from J, with 7 bases between. The CDR3 sequence is 13 residues long.

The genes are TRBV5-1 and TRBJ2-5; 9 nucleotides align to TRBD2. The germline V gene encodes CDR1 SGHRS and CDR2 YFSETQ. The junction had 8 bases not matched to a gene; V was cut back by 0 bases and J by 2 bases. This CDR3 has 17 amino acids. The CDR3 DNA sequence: TGCGCCAGCAGCTTGGTATGGGCTAGCGGGACTCAAGAGACCCAGTACTTC. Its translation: CASSLVWASGTQETQYF.

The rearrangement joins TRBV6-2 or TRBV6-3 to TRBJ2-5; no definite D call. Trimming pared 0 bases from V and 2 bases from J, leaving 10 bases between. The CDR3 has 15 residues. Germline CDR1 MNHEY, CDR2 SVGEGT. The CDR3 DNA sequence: TGTGCCAGCAGTTACTCCAACAGAGTGCAAGAGACCCAGTACTTC. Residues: CASSYSNRVQETQYF.

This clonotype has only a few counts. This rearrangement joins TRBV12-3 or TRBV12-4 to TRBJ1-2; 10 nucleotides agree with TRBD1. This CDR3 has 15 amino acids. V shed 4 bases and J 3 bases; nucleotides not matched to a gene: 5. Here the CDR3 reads CASSSGQGVYYGYTF. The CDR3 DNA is TGTGCCAGCAGTTCAGGACAGGGGGTTTACTATGGCTACACCTTC.

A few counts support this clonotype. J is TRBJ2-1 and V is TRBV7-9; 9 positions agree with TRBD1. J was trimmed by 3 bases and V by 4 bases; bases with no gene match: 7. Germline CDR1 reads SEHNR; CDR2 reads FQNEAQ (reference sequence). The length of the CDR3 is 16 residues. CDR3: CASSSGQGPRYNEQFF. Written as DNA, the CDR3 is TGTGCCAGCAGCTCAGGACAGGGGCCCCGCTACAATGAGCAGTTCTTC.

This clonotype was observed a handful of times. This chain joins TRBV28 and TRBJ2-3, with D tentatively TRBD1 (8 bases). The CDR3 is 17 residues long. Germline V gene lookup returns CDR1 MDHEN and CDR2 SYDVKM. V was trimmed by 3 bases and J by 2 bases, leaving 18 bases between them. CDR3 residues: CASSFPTQGGNTDTQYF. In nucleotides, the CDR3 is TGTGCCAGCAGTTTCCCCACACAGGGGGGGAACACAGATACGCAGTATTTT.

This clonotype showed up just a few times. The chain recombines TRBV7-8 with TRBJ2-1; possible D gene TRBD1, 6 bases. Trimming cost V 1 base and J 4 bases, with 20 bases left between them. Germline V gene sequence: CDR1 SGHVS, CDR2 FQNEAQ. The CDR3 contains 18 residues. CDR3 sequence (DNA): TGTGCCAGCAGCTTAGATCCTGGGGGCGAGGGGTTTTACAATGAGCAGTTCTTC. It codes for CASSLDPGGEGFYNEQFF.

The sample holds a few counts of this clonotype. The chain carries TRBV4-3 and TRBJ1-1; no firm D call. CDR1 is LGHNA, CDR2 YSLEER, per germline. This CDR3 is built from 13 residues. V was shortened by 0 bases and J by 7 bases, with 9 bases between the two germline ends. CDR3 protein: CASSQDVRREAFF. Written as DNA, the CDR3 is TGCGCCAGCAGCCAAGATGTCAGGCGTGAAGCTTTCTTT.

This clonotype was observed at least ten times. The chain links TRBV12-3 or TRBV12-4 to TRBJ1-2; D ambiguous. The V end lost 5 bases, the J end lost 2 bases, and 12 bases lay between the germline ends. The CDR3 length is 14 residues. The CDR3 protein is CASSPLGPNYGYTF. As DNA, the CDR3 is TGTGCCAGCAGTCCCCTTGGCCCCAACTATGGCTACACCTTC.

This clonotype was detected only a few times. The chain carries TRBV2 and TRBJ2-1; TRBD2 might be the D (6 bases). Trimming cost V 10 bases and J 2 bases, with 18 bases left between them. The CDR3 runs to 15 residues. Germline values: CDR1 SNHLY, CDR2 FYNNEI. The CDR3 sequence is CAIIRGGAPYNEQFF. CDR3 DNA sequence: TGTGCCATCATCCGCGGCGGGGCCCCCTACAATGAGCAGTTCTTC. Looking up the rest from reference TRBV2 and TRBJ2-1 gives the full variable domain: EPEVTQTPSHQVTQMGQEVILRCVPISNHLYFYWYRQILGQKVEFLVSFYNNEISEKSEIFDDQFSVERPDGSNFTLKIRSTKLEDSAMYFCAIIRGGAPYNEQFFGPGTRLTVL.

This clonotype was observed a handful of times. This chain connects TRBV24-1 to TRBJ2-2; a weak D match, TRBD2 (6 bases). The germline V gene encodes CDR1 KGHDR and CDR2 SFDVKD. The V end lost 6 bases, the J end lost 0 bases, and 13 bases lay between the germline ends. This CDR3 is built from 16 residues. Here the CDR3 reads CATSSIGGTNTGELFF. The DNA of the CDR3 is TGTGCCACCAGTTCGATCGGGGGAACGAACACCGGGGAGCTGTTTTTT.

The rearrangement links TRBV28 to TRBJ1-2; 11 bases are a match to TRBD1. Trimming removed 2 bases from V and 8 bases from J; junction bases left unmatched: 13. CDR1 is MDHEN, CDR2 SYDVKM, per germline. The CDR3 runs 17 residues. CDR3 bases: TGTGCCAGCAGTTTACTCCTCACGTTTGGGACAGGGGGGGGCTACACCTTC. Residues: CASSLLLTFGTGGGYTF.